The sequence of this TCR beta chain was determined in a study of blood T cell repertoires in COVID-19. At the level of the study: There were acute and convalescent COVID-19 samples, and they came from the United States, Italy and Spain. PBMCs, B-cell-depleted T cells, or T cells provided the cDNA or gDNA that made up the material.

The data were produced by immunoSEQ multiplex PCR, yet TCRdb's version contains in-frame clones alone and is incomplete. The data hold 150,000 to 200,000 clones, with roughly 86% observed a single time. This TCR came from a man between 65 and 85 years old with acute or convalescent COVID-19. Material: peripheral blood.

CDR3 in amino acids: CASTRHMNTEAFF. CDR3 coding DNA: TGTGCCAGCACCAGACATATGAACACTGAAGCTTTCTTT. The genes are TRBV9 and TRBJ1-1, with D unclear. Germline CDR1 reads SGDLS; CDR2 reads YYNGEE. V was shortened by 6 bases and J by 0 bases, with 9 bases between the two germline ends. CDR3 size: 13 residues.